The present T cell receptor beta chain was sequenced within a study of regulatory T cells in long-lasting Graves disease. This CDR3 comprises 13 residues. V gave up 2 bases and J gave up 10 bases, with 17 bases separating them. Germline CDR1 reads GTSNPN; CDR2 reads SVGIG (reference sequence). The sample holds a few counts of this clonotype. Its antigen is undetermined. This sample's time point: persistent/refractory GD, antithyroid drugs over 5 years with positive TRAb. Isolated PBMC RNA provided the starting material for the TCR library. Study-level findings and limits: Favoring TRBV28, TRBJ1-2 and TRBJ2-5 was a feature seen in persistent disease. No thyroid tissue was studied; the work used peripheral blood only. Relative to new patients (roughly 970), persistent patients exhibited greater sharing of public clonotypes (approximately 3,000).

Arm-PCR of CDR3 regions with iRepertoire HTBI primers generated TCR beta libraries. TCRdb passed the multiplex PCR reads through MiXCR, listing each CDR3 protein once. This sample has approximately 400,000 distinct CDR3 sequences, with 20% found just once. The clonotype originates from a female donor with Graves disease. This chain connects TRBV30 to TRBJ1-2, with unresolved D. The sequencing here drew on peripheral blood mononuclear cells (PBMCs), taken when the disease was refractory, from a patient treated with antithyroid drugs. CDR3 residues: CAWSLNHAGDYTF. The CDR3 DNA reads as TGTGCCTGGAGTCTGAATCACGCGGGTGACTACACCTTC.